This T cell receptor beta chain derives from a study of cytomegalovirus exposure and HLA in healthy donors (dated by TCRdb to about 2017). Notes on the research overall: An earlier analysis of roughly 630 of the donors reported 250 to 350 Gb of sequence data and 100 million to 140 million unique TCR beta sequences from 150 million to 200 million T cells. To predict cytomegalovirus infection status, the study brought together high-throughput TCR immunosequencing, statistical association of individual TCRs with disease status, and machine learning. An early release covering more than 500 HLA-typed donors comprised about 290 gigabases of sequencing data and roughly 86 million unique TCR sequences. Of the approximately 370 genotyped donors, less than 85% were placed in the genetic ancestry cluster associated with self-reported Caucasian donors. Rather than using new phenotypic data, the later analysis identified candidate immune exposures from TCR beta sequences and from how often those sequences occurred across donors. Both class I and class II loci were covered by HLA typing, at four-digit resolution. Among 398 genotyped donors of the cohort, an average of 235,054 unique TCR beta nucleotide sequences were sequenced per donor, about a sixth of them non-productive. In addition to the first cohort of 650 to 800 subjects, a separate validation cohort of over 90 different subjects was used. All discovery cohort repertoires had been generated on a single sequencing platform. To decide whether each TCR beta V gene segment behaved as functional or pseudogenic, an earlier analysis of 587 of the donors relied on high-throughput TCR beta sequencing. A few DR-DQ haplotypes were handled as single units for association and clustering because linkage in the cohort was strong. The aim of the study was to test whether cataloging public T cell receptors could identify signatures of past pathogen exposure. Alongside the repertoire data, information on donor age, sex, ethnicity and CMV serostatus was compiled. A later genetic analysis used genome-wide SNP genotypes for about 65% of the 666 donors, treating that subset as a discovery cohort. A later analysis re-analyzed previously published TCR beta repertoires from hundreds of donors and added high-resolution HLA genotyping to study TCR occurrence patterns. The number of donors typed differed by locus, with 629-630 for A, B, C, DRB1 and DQB1, 522 for DQA1, over 600 for DPA1, and some 440 for DPB1. The study profiled the T cell repertoires of 550 to 700 subjects by immunosequencing and related them to cytomegalovirus serostatus. Findings and caveats that apply to the study as a whole: A further reported finding was that TCR beta sequences accurately predicted the HLA-A and HLA-B alleles for most subjects in the first cohort. The study gave a list of 150 to 200 TCR beta chains associated with cytomegalovirus. At a false discovery rate of 0.05, a later analysis linked 16,951 TCR beta sequences to specific HLA alleles. Compared with equally common non-associated chains, HLA-associated TCR beta chains in a later analysis were more clonally expanded and had lower generation probabilities. An association between a missense DCLRE1C variant and V-gene and J-gene trimming of TCR beta chains was found in a later genetic analysis and replicated in an independent cohort. In a later genetic analysis, fewer N-insertions in productive TCRs were reported among donors in an Asian-associated ancestry cluster than the approximately 710-donor mean. The only immune exposure information available for the cohort was CMV serostatus. Because counts were too low, approximately 15 rarely observed V segments, including chromosome 9 orphons, were excluded from the earlier analysis of around 590 of the donors. In a later analysis, most CMV-associated TCR beta chains were found to appear HLA-restricted, with HLA associations seemingly driven largely by CMV exposure. While some public TCRs were present in many individuals, most TCR sequences turned up only very rarely across donors. The presence/absence analyses assumed that sequencing depth was roughly uniform across donors, and that assumption may not be true. In an earlier analysis of roughly 560 of the donors, most TCR beta V segments were observed in productive rearrangements about 87% or about 30% of the time, broadly matching IMGT annotations. The sequencing pipeline was judged likely to have produced a cluster of highly shared sequence variants as a technical artifact. Three of the identified cytomegalovirus-associated TCR beta chains were confirmed in vitro to be specific for cytomegalovirus antigens. The classifier was reported to diagnose cytomegalovirus status with high specificity and sensitivity in both the original cohort and the validation cohort. In a later analysis, several top co-occurrence clusters were reported to appear linked to parvovirus B19, influenza, CMV and Epstein-Barr virus. According to the authors, the approach could potentially be generalized to other disease states and immunological phenotypes. Only TCR beta chains were sequenced in this cohort, and the absence of alpha or paired-chain data limited detectable features. Assigning TCR associations to individual alleles was difficult when HLA alleles, especially DR and DQ, strongly co-occurred. According to a later analysis, TCR association rates differed among HLA loci, with DRB1 alleles showing the most associated TCRs and HLA-C alleles showing the fewest. Correlated functional status among segregating V segments might reflect linkage disequilibrium, but an unknown experimental factor could not be ruled out. Because some donors lacked HLA typing at each locus, the association tests relied only on the typed subset.

The cohort consisted of 670 or so healthy bone marrow donors. All cohort members were sampled while nominally healthy, although unrecorded immune exposures were likely present. The donor was CMV seronegative and belonged to the group of 320 or so seronegative cohort members. A peripheral blood sample was provided by each donor, and peripheral blood mononuclear cells were used for TCR beta sequencing. The Qiagen DNeasy Blood Extraction Kit was used to extract genomic DNA from the blood cell samples. On this clone itself: Its specific antigen is unknown. Per-base quality was not reported, and no clone a single base away is much larger than it.

Library generation was performed with the immunoSEQ multiplex PCR assay. For the multiplex PCR, a mixture combining 60 forward primers for TCR Vbeta segments and 13 reverse primers for TCR Jbeta segments was used. The CDR3 region of rearranged TCR beta genes was amplified from genomic DNA by a multiplex PCR assay. The Illumina HiSeq System was used to sequence the amplified TCR beta libraries as 87-base-pair reads. Per the source publication's procedure: In a later analysis, 80 million or so unique TCR beta chains were counted across the roughly 700 repertoires, and approximately 11 million of these chains were shared by at least two donors. To remove PCR and sequencing errors, raw reads were error-corrected and collapsed into unique sequences using a nearest-neighbor algorithm that merged closely related sequences. To assign V, D and J gene segments, CDR3 sequences were aligned to IMGT reference sequences. For a sequence to be retained, at least a six-nucleotide match to both a V gene segment and a J gene segment was required. Rearrangements were classified as productive when the CDR3 lacked stop codons and remained in frame with V and J, and all other rearrangements were classified as non-productive. Following IMGT convention, CDR3 was defined as the stretch from the second conserved V-encoded cysteine up to the conserved J-encoded phenylalanine. The earlier analysis of roughly 590 of the donors excluded sequences that lacked an unambiguous match to a single V gene segment. An earlier analysis of a few hundred of the donors called V segments functional above 56.7% productive rearrangements and segregating when the between-donor standard deviation exceeded 5%. A statistical classification framework was built for diagnosing cytomegalovirus status from the catalog of TCR beta chain sequences. A later analysis assigned V and J genes by comparing TCR nucleotide sequences with IMGT/GENE-DB human TR gene sequences. The TCRdist pipeline was used in a later analysis to assign CDR3 sequences and most-parsimonious VDJ recombination scenarios. In a later analysis, each TCR beta chain was defined by its CDR3 amino acid sequence together with its V-gene family, and reads without a unique V-gene family were excluded. A later analysis removed 592 highly shared, low-generation-probability nucleotide sequences to deal with suspected cross-contamination and a sequencing artifact. In a later analysis, a clonal expansion index was calculated for each public chain from normalized within-repertoire ranks of inferred template counts. In a later analysis, generation probabilities were computed using a VDJ recombination model fitted to out-of-frame rearrangements, and the results were checked against IGoR. In a later analysis, TCR-TCR, TCR-HLA and TCR-CMV co-occurrence was scored with hypergeometric tests, and a repertoire-size bias correction was applied to TCR pairs. To estimate false discovery rates, a later analysis permuted the HLA or CMV assignments 20 times. In a later analysis, co-occurring TCRs were grouped using DBSCAN, with TCRdist sequence similarity added in when clustering inside HLA-allele-positive subsets. Repertoires with fewer than 30,000 or more than 120,000 public chains were left out of co-occurrence clustering, as were five repertoires with anomalous nucleotide sharing. The table comes from immuneACCESS by way of TCRdb, which keeps in-frame sequences with V and J called. Part of the clones is missing from these tables; in studies checked, under half for an unresolved V gene and the rest for unknown reasons. D and trimming come from the DNA, and the V and J calls and clone size come from that table. For this sample there are over 110,000 clones; around 73% appear just once. The biggest ten clones account for under 3% of the sample.

The sequenced sample was PBMCs. The clonotype comes from a female donor in good health and CMV-seronegative.

In nucleotides, the sequence is TGTGCCAGCATGGCCCGCTCCTACAATGAGCAGTTCTTC. It specifies CASMARSYNEQFF. Recombination linked TRBV6-5 to TRBJ2-1, with no D gene named confidently. The CDR3 covers 13 residues, taking in both the cysteine and the phenylalanine. Solely the CDR3 DNA is kept, with 39 bases framed from the first base. The CDR1 and CDR2 encoded by the germline V gene are MNHEY and SVGAGI. V is cut by 7 bases and J by 0 bases, and the space between the germline ends is 7 bases.